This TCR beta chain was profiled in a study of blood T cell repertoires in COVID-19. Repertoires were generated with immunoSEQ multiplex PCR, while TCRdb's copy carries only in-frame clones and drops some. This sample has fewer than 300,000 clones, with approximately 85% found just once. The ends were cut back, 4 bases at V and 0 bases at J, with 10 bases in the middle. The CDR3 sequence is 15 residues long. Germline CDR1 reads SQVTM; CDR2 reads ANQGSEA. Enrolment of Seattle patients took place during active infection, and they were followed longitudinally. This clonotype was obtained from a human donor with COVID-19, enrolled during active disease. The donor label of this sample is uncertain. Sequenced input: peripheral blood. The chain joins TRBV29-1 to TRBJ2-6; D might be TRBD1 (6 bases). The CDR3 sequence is CSVGQALSGANVLTF. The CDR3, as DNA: TGCAGCGTTGGACAGGCGCTCTCTGGGGCCAACGTCCTGACTTTC.